This TCR beta chain emerged from a study of blood T cell repertoires in COVID-19. Background on the study: The samples span acute and convalescent COVID-19 from the United States, Italy and Spain. PBMCs, B-cell-depleted T cells, or T cells were the source of the cDNA or gDNA that made up the material.

In the source study's methods: Cell counts per sample came from amplifying reference gene primers. This table comes from immunoSEQ multiplex PCR, and its TCRdb copy is limited to in-frame clones, with some not included. D and trimming come from the DNA, and the V and J calls and clone size come from that table. The sample records around 220,000 clones, 75% to 90% being singletons. Germline V gene lookup returns CDR1 SGHAT and CDR2 FQNNGV. The CDR3 runs to 18 residues. V lost 4 bases and J lost 6; bases outside the gene matches: 9. What was sequenced was peripheral blood. The V gene is TRBV11-2, the J gene TRBJ2-2; 15 bases align to TRBD2. The TCR comes from a human donor in a cohort sampled during active COVID-19. The DNA for the CDR3 is TGTGCCAGCAGCTGGGGACTAGCGGGAGGAGCGAAGGCCGGGGAGCTGTTTTTT. This translates into CASSWGLAGGAKAGELFF.